This TCR beta chain was sequenced in a study of cytomegalovirus exposure and HLA in healthy donors. Study-level points and caveats: The study designated 150 to 200 TCR beta chains cytomegalovirus-associated. A later analysis showed HLA-associated TCR beta chains outstripping equally common others in clonal expansion. A reported reduction in N-insertions relative to the 666-donor mean was seen in an Asian-associated ancestry cluster in a later analysis.

Participants comprised healthy donors of bone marrow. The CDR3 loop spans 15 amino acids. J lost 6 bases, V lost 5 bases, and 11 bases had no gene match. The germline V gene has CDR1 SGHVS and CDR2 FQNEAQ. Details on this clone: Its target is unknown.

The study ran its PCR with 60 Vbeta and 13 Jbeta primers. Here immunoSEQ multiplex PCR was the method, and the copy in TCRdb shows in-frame clones only, minus some. The sample lists 150,000 to 200,000 clones; roughly four fifths were seen once. The source of this sequence is a man younger than 35 in good health and CMV-seronegative. The sample was PBMCs. The chain employs TRBV7-8 and TRBJ2-3; 7 nucleotides match TRBD2. The CDR3 here is CASSQESGIKDTQYF. In DNA form, the CDR3 reads TGTGCCAGCAGCCAGGAGAGCGGGATCAAGGATACGCAGTATTTT.